Sequencing of this T cell receptor beta chain was carried out in a study of blood T cell repertoires in COVID-19. About the research overall: Samples of COVID-19 (acute and convalescent) were obtained from the United States, Italy and Spain.

The age range of participants was 18 to 89 years, with residence in fewer than 25 US areas. Self-reported history from a screening survey and questionnaire set each donor's cohort. As to this clone: The same CDR3 arises from other DNA sequences in this sample as well.

Using immunoSEQ multiplex PCR, the repertoire was profiled, and TCRdb retains in-frame clones only, with some absent. Here the sample spans about 140,000 clones, under 90% being singletons. This receptor was identified in a woman between 18 and 30 years old who had been exposed to COVID-19. The material sequenced was PBMCs or T cells enriched from blood (not recorded which).

This CDR3 reads CASSQDGRRETQYF. CDR3 sequence (DNA): TGTGCCAGCAGCCAAGATGGCAGGAGGGAGACCCAGTACTTC. V usage is TRBV3-1 (or the pseudogene TRBV3-2) and J usage is TRBJ2-5; D is perhaps TRBD2 (5 bases). The CDR3 totals 14 residues. Germline V lookup: CDR1 LGHDT, CDR2 YNNKEL (reference sequence). Trimming left V 0 bases short and J 5 bases short, with 10 bases between.